The clone carrying this TCR beta chain was counted between two and nine times. Antigen: not known. The data derive from a study of beta chain features in type 1 diabetes. The investigators reverse transcribed all of the isolated RNA, so they sequenced expressed TCRB transcripts. The data were produced by immunoSEQ multiplex PCR, yet TCRdb's version contains in-frame clones alone and is incomplete. Here the sample spans some 500,000 clones, roughly 10% being singletons. Overall study results and limits: VDJ junctions from patients with type 1 diabetes contained fewer insertions and more deletions.

In germline, CDR1 is SGHTA, CDR2 FQGNSA. This CDR3 has 18 residues. V was pared by 5 bases and J by 4 bases, with 14 bases of the junction left unmatched. The gene calls are TRBV7-2 and TRBJ2-1; 10 positions match TRBD2. The sequenced sample was naive CD4+ T cells from blood. This receptor was identified in a woman in her late teens or twenties in good health. The CDR3 region is CASSPRAKGTSEYNEQFF. CDR3 in DNA: TGTGCCAGCAGCCCTAGGGCGAAAGGGACTAGCGAGTACAATGAGCAGTTCTTC.